Listed here are 30 T cell receptor beta chains from one sample, sequenced in a study of blood T cell repertoires in COVID-19. TCRdb's copy holds only in-frame clones and misses some; the assay was immunoSEQ multiplex PCR. Of over 250,000 clones listed, around 80% were seen once; the top ten hold 4.1%. The sequenced sample consisted of PBMCs or T cells enriched from blood (not recorded which). These TCRs come from a young man with acute COVID-19.

The chain is built from TRBV12-2 and TRBJ2-3; TRBD2, as called in the table, went unchecked against the DNA. TRBV12-2 is classified as a pseudogene. The CDR3 covers 17 residues. The DNA of the CDR3 is TGTGCAAGTCGCTTACGGACTAGCGGGGGGAAATGGGATACGCAGTATTTT. This sequence encodes CASRLRTSGGKWDTQYF.

This clone was seen just once. The V gene is TRBV11-2, the J gene TRBJ2-7; D possibly corresponds to TRBD2 (5 bases). This CDR3 contains 13 residues. The V gene's germline CDR1 is SGHAT and CDR2 FQNNGV. Trimming took 4 bases from V and 0 from J, leaving 7 bases between them. This CDR3 reads CASSSDFSYEQYV. CDR3 DNA: TGTGCCAGCAGCTCGGACTTCTCCTACGAGCAGTACGTC.

V usage is TRBV30 and J usage is TRBJ2-1; 8 positions match TRBD1. J was trimmed by 1 base and V by 4 bases; bases with no gene match: 12. CDR3 length equals 17 residues. CDR1 is GTSNPN, CDR2 SVGIG, per germline (reference sequence). The CDR3 is CAWTRTGRGRSYNEQFF. The CDR3, as DNA: TGTGCCTGGACCAGGACAGGGAGAGGCAGGTCCTACAATGAGCAGTTCTTC.

The chain links TRBV2 to TRBJ1-2, with a possible D match to TRBD1 (5 bases). CDR3 length: 13 amino acids. With 11 bases removed from V and 8 bases from J, the gap between germline ends came to 21 bases. Per the germline V gene, CDR1 is SNHLY and CDR2 is FYNNEI. The CDR3 coding sequence is TGTGCCGGGGGGTCCCCGCCCATTGGCGGCTACACCTTC. It codes for CAGGSPPIGGYTF.

The chain combines TRBV19 with TRBJ1-1; TRBD1 matches 7 bases. J gave up 0 bases and V 7 bases, and 14 bases lay outside the gene matches. Germline V gene data show CDR1 as LNHDA and CDR2 as SQIVND (reference sequence). The CDR3 has 17 residues. The CDR3 DNA follows: TGTGCCAGTACTCACCGAGGGGGCAGTACCTTGAACACTGAAGCTTTCTTT. Its translation: CASTHRGGSTLNTEAFF.

The CDR3 coding sequence is TGTGCCTCACTCCAAGAGACCCAGTACTTC. Its translation: CASLQETQYF. The rearrangement uses TRBV28 and TRBJ2-5; D unclear. Per germline, CDR1 MDHEN and CDR2 SYDVKM. V was cut by 11 bases and J by 1 base, with 5 bases left in between. This CDR3 comprises 10 residues.

The chain joins TRBV12-3 or TRBV12-4 to TRBJ1-3; no clear D gene. CDR3 length equals 13 residues. V shed 7 bases and J shed 9 bases, with 16 bases lying between them. As DNA, the CDR3 is TGTGCCAGCAACGAGAGATCAAAAGTCACCATATATTTT. Its translation: CASNERSKVTIYF.

Note on this clone: A junction end diverges from the germline sequence, so it may reflect a read error. The rearrangement links TRBV5-6 to TRBJ1-5; D is unresolved. This CDR3 region has 15 residues. The V gene's germline CDR1 is SGHDT and CDR2 YYEEEE. CDR3 sequence reads: CASTLGGYSNQPQHF. As DNA, the CDR3 is TGTGCCAGCACCTTGGGAGGGTATAGCAATCAGCCCCAGCATTTT. Complete variable domain (other parts from reference TRBV5-6 and TRBJ1-5): DAGVTQSPTHLIKTRGQQVTLRCSPKSGHDTVSWYQQALGQGPQFIFQYYEEEERQRGNFPDRFSGHQFPNYSSELNVNALLLGDSALYLCASTLGGYSNQPQHFGDGTRLSIL.

The V call is TRBV12-3 or TRBV12-4, the J call TRBJ2-2, with 8 nucleotides matching TRBD2. The CDR3 spans 13 residues. The trim removed 10 bases at V and 6 bases at J, leaving 7 bases unmatched. The CDR3 DNA sequence: TGTGCCACCCGGGGGGGGGTGGCCGGGGAGCTGTTTTTT. It yields the protein CATRGGVAGELFF.

The sample holds one count of this clone. The chain joins TRBV5-5 to TRBJ1-6; 9 bases match TRBD1. V was pared by 5 bases and J by 7 bases, with 7 bases of the junction left unmatched. From germline, CDR1 is SGHKS and CDR2 YYEKEE (reference sequence). CDR3 size: 15 residues. The CDR3 region is CASSFTGGENSPLHF. Here the CDR3 DNA reads TGTGCCAGCAGTTTTACAGGGGGCGAAAATTCACCCCTCCACTTT.

A remark on this clone: One end of the junction does not line up with germline, which may come from a read error. Other DNA sequences of this sample code for an identical CDR3. The J gene is TRBJ2-1, the V gene TRBV5-1; the match to TRBD2 covers 12 bases. Germline CDR1 is SGHRS and CDR2 is YFSETQ. This CDR3 is 15 amino acids long. For the CDR3, the DNA is TGTGCCAGCAGCCTAGCGGGAGGGACCTACAATGAGCAGTTCTTC. It encodes CASSLAGGTYNEQFF.

This rearrangement joins TRBV29-1 to TRBJ2-4, with TRBD2 matching over 9 bases. CDR3 size: 16 residues. The germline V gene encodes CDR1 SQVTM and CDR2 ANQGSEA. V shed 1 base, J shed 4 bases, and the junction held 8 bases outside the gene matches. The CDR3: CSVEGAIAGEKNIQYF. The CDR3 DNA reads TGCAGCGTTGAAGGGGCTATAGCGGGGGAAAAAAACATTCAGTACTTC.

The genes are TRBV10-1 and TRBJ2-1; 8 nucleotides line up with TRBD1. The V segment lost 4 bases and the J segment 2 bases; nucleotides outside the gene matches: 10. Germline CDR1 reads WNHNN; CDR2 reads SYGVQD (reference sequence). This CDR3 comprises 17 residues. Here the CDR3 DNA reads TGCGCCAGCAGTGCGTCGAGACAGGGGTTGCCCTACAATGAGCAGTTCTTC. Amino acid sequence: CASSASRQGLPYNEQFF.

The V and J genes are TRBV28 and TRBJ1-1; no reliable D call. CDR1 MDHEN and CDR2 SYDVKM come from the germline V gene. This CDR3 has 14 amino acids. Between the trimmed V and J ends, which lost 7 bases and 0 bases, there was a span of 12 bases. The CDR3 sequence: CASTALDMNTEAFF. In DNA, the CDR3 is TGTGCCAGCACCGCGTTAGACATGAACACTGAAGCTTTCTTT.

The chain uses TRBV7-8 and TRBJ2-2, with 9 bases fitting TRBD1. V shed 6 bases, J shed 9 bases, and the junction held 8 bases outside the gene matches. The CDR3 has 14 amino acids. Looked up from germline, CDR1 is SGHVS and CDR2 is FQNEAQ. The CDR3 DNA sequence: TGTGCCAGCAGTCGCGACAGGGGGGACCGGGAGCTGTTTTTT. This gives the protein CASSRDRGDRELFF.

This chain connects TRBV7-2 to TRBJ1-4; 11 bases are a match to TRBD1. The V and J ends lost 6 bases and 8 bases, in that order; junction bases with no gene match: 8. Germline loops: CDR1 SGHTA, CDR2 FQGNSA. The CDR3 is 15 residues long. The CDR3 coding sequence is TGTGCCAGCAGTCCCGGGACAGGGGGTCACGAAAAACTGTTTTTT. Translating gives CASSPGTGGHEKLFF.

The chain links TRBV10-3 to TRBJ2-3; TRBD2 agrees at 14 bases. Germline CDR1 and CDR2: ENHRY and SYGVKD. The ends lost 2 bases at V and 5 bases at J; junction bases unmatched: 3. This CDR3 spans 16 amino acids. The CDR3 protein is CAISEAGTSGRDTQYF. Written as DNA, the CDR3 is TGTGCCATCAGTGAGGCCGGGACTAGCGGGAGAGATACGCAGTATTTT.

Only one count was recorded for this clone. V and J are TRBV7-9 and TRBJ2-2; TRBD1 agrees at 10 bases. The CDR3 consists of 15 residues. Germline V gene lookup returns CDR1 SEHNR and CDR2 FQNEAQ (reference sequence). Trimming cost V 5 bases and J 3 bases; bases outside gene matches: 3. CDR3 sequence: CASSVGTGDTGELFF. For the CDR3, the DNA is TGTGCCAGCAGCGTCGGGACAGGGGACACCGGGGAGCTGTTTTTT.

The chain combines TRBV25-1 with TRBJ1-5; D ambiguous. This CDR3 contains 14 residues. The germline V and J ends were trimmed by 6 bases and 4 bases, with 13 bases remaining between them. Per the germline V gene, CDR1 is MGHDK and CDR2 is SYGVNS. The CDR3 reads CASSPFGPNQPQHF. CDR3 nucleotides: TGTGCCAGCAGCCCCTTTGGGCCAAATCAGCCCCAGCATTTT.

This chain links TRBV28 with TRBJ2-5; possibly TRBD1 for D (6 bases). Germline CDR1 and CDR2: MDHEN and SYDVKM. The CDR3 sequence is 12 residues long. Trimming removed 10 bases at V and 5 bases at J, with 14 bases between. CDR3: CATTGSRETQYF. The CDR3 DNA is TGTGCCACCACAGGGTCTCGGGAGACCCAGTACTTC.

The chain has TRBV5-5 and TRBJ1-5; no definite D call. The CDR3 totals 15 residues. V was pared by 0 bases and J by 3 bases, with 10 bases between. Looked up from germline, CDR1 is SGHKS and CDR2 is YYEKEE (reference sequence). CDR3 nucleotide sequence: TGTGCCAGCAGCTTGGTAACGGGTAACAATCAGCCCCAGCATTTT. Amino acids: CASSLVTGNNQPQHF.

This clone was seen more than once but under ten times. The V and J genes are TRBV6-2 or TRBV6-3 and TRBJ2-7; 16 nucleotides align to TRBD2. The germline V gene encodes CDR1 MNHEY and CDR2 SVGEGT. There are 18 residues in the CDR3. The trim removed 0 bases at V and 2 bases at J, leaving 4 bases unmatched. The DNA of the CDR3 is TGTGCCAGCAGTTACTCGAAGGGACTAGCGGGAGGGCCCTACGAGCAGTACGTC. The encoded protein is CASSYSKGLAGGPYEQYV.

The genes are TRBV5-1 and TRBJ1-1; the D is unclear. CDR1 is SGHRS and CDR2 is YFSETQ in the germline V gene. The CDR3 is made up of 13 amino acids. V shed 3 bases and J shed 1 base, with 7 bases lying between them. CDR3 residues: CASSYRWNTEAFF. DNA for the CDR3: TGCGCCAGCAGCTATCGTTGGAACACTGAAGCTTTCTTT.

This rearrangement joins TRBV6-5 to TRBJ2-3, with D possibly being TRBD1 (5 bases). V shed 3 bases and J shed 6 bases, with 13 bases lying between them. The CDR3 spans 14 residues. CDR1 and CDR2 (germline): MNHEY, SVGAGI. The CDR3 DNA sequence: TGTGCCAGCAGTTATTTGGGGCCGGGTGATACGCAGTATTTT. This codes for CASSYLGPGDTQYF.

The chain has TRBV27 and TRBJ1-2; D gene ambiguous. Trimming left V 5 bases short and J 4 bases short, with 14 bases between. Per the germline V gene, CDR1 is MNHEY and CDR2 is SMNVEV (reference sequence). The CDR3 has 14 amino acids. The CDR3 is CASSAKRVGYGYTF. Written as DNA, the CDR3 is TGTGCCAGCAGTGCCAAGCGGGTAGGCTATGGCTACACCTTC.

J is TRBJ1-4 and V is TRBV28, with D hard to call. CDR1 is MDHEN, CDR2 SYDVKM, per germline. The ends were cut back, 6 bases at V and 16 bases at J, with 15 bases in the middle. The length of the CDR3 is 11 residues. CDR3 DNA sequence: TGTGCCAGCAGCCCTGGCGGGTCGCCGTTTTTT. Amino acid sequence: CASSPGGSPFF.

The V and J genes are TRBV6-5 and TRBJ1-1; D is perhaps TRBD1 (5 bases). The CDR3 spans 15 residues. CDR1 and CDR2 (germline): MNHEY, SVGAGI. V gave up 2 bases and J gave up 0 bases, with 10 bases separating them. CDR3 sequence: CASSYGAGMNTEAFF. In DNA form, the CDR3 reads TGTGCCAGCAGTTACGGGGCAGGGATGAACACTGAAGCTTTCTTT.

The genes are TRBV18 and TRBJ1-1; no clear D. The CDR3 has 13 residues. Germline V CDR1 and CDR2: KGHSH, LQKENI. V dropped 3 bases and J dropped 4 bases, with 9 bases sitting between them. CDR3 DNA sequence: TGTGCCAGCTCACCTAAAACGAGCACTGAAGCTTTCTTT. It translates to CASSPKTSTEAFF.

The rearrangement joins TRBV15 to TRBJ2-5; D is possibly TRBD1 (5 bases). V gave up 0 bases and J gave up 0 bases, with 14 bases separating them. This CDR3 is 17 amino acids long. Per the germline V gene, CDR1 is LNHNV and CDR2 is YYDKDF (reference sequence). CDR3 sequence reads: CATSRERVRVNQETQYF. The CDR3 DNA reads as TGTGCCACCAGCAGAGAAAGGGTCAGGGTTAACCAAGAGACCCAGTACTTC.

The chain has TRBV29-1 and TRBJ2-7; 7 nucleotides agree with TRBD1. Germline V CDR1 and CDR2: SQVTM, ANQGSEA. The CDR3 runs to 8 residues. The CDR3, as DNA: TGCAGCGTCGGACAGGTCCCCGTC. Its translation: CSVGQVPV.